This T cell receptor beta chain stems from a study of T cells in Graves' hyperthyroidism and ophthalmopathy. Template material for amplifying TCR beta CDR3 regions consisted of RNA transcripts. HTBI primers drove first-round RT-PCR of the TCR CDR3. MiXCR was run by TCRdb on the multiplex PCR reads, yielding one entry per CDR3 protein. The table lists about 340,000 distinct CDR3 sequences, roughly 18% of them singletons. It was considered stable Graves' hyperthyroidism when ophthalmopathy did not progress within 18 months. Looked up from germline, CDR1 is MNHNS and CDR2 is SASEGT. This CDR3 contains 17 residues. Trimming shortened V by 5 bases and J by 4 bases, and 20 bases separated the two germline ends.

The sample consisted of blood. This chain connects TRBV6-1 to TRBJ2-2; possible D gene TRBD2, 6 bases. The clonotype was recovered from a woman in her 50s with Graves' hyperthyroidism. Here the CDR3 reads CASSPHPGRHGTGELFF. As DNA, the CDR3 is TGTGCCAGCAGTCCCCATCCAGGGAGGCATGGCACCGGGGAGCTGTTTTTT.